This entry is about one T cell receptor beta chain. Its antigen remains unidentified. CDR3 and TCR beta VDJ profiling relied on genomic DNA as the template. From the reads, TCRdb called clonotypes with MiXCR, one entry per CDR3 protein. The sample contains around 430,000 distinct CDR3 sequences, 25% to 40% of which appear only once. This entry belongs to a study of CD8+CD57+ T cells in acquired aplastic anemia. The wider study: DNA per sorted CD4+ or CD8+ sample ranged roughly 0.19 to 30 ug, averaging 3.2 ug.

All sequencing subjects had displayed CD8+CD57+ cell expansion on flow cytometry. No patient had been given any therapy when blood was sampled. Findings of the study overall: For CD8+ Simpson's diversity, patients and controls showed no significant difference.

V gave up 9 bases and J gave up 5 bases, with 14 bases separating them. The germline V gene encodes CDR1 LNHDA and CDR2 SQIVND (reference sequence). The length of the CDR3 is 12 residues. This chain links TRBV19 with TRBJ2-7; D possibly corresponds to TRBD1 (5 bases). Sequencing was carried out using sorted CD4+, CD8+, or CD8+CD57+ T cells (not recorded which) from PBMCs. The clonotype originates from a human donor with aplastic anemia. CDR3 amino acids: CASHRGKNEQYF. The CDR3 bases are TGTGCCAGCCATAGGGGCAAGAACGAGCAGTACTTC.